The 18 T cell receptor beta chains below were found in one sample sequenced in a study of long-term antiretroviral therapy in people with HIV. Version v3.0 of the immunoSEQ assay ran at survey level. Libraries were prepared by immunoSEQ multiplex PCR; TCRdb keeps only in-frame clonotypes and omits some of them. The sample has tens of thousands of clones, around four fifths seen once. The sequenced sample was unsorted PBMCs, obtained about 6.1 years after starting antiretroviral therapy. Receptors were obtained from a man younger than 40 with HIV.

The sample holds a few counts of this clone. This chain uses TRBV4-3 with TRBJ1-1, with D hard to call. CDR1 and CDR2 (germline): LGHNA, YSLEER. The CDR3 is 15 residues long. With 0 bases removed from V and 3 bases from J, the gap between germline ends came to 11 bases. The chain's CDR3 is CASSQEGWGYTEAFF. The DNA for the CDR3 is TGCGCCAGCAGCCAAGAGGGTTGGGGATACACTGAAGCTTTCTTT.

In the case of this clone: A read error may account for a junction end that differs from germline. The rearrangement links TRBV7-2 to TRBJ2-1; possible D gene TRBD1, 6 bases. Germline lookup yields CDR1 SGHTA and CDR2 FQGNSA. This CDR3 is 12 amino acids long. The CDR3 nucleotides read TGTGCCAGCAGCTTGAACCCGGGACATTTCATCTTC. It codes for CASSLNPGHFIF.

This CDR3 reads CASSNSVYNEQFF. The CDR3 DNA is TGTGCCAGCAGTAATAGCGTATACAATGAGCAGTTCTTC. The gene calls are TRBV14 and TRBJ2-1; D may be TRBD2 (5 bases). The CDR3 length is 13 residues. The germline V gene has CDR1 SGHDN and CDR2 FVKESK. The V end lost 6 bases, the J end lost 4 bases, and 10 bases lay between the germline ends.

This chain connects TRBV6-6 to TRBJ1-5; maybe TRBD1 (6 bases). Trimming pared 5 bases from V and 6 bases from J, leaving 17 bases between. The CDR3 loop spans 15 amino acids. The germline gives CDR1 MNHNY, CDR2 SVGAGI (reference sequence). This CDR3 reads CASSQLRGGGQPQHF. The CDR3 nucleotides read TGTGCCAGCAGTCAGCTTCGGGGGGGCGGTCAGCCCCAGCATTTT.

The CDR3 DNA sequence: TGTGCCAGCAGCTTGGTGGGGGGCCCCACGCTCCGCGCTAACTATGGCTACACCTTC. It specifies CASSLVGGPTLRANYGYTF. The chain employs TRBV5-5 and TRBJ1-2; tentatively, D is TRBD1 (6 bases). V was pared by 0 bases and J by 0 bases, with 21 bases between. CDR3 length: 19 residues. Germline values: CDR1 SGHKS, CDR2 YYEKEE (reference sequence).

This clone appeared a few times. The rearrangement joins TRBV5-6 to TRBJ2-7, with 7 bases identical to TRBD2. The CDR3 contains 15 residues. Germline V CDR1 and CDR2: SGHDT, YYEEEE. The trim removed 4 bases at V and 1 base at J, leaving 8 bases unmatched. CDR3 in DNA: TGTGCCAGCAGCCACGGGACTACCTTATCCTACGAGCAGTACTTC. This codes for CASSHGTTLSYEQYF.

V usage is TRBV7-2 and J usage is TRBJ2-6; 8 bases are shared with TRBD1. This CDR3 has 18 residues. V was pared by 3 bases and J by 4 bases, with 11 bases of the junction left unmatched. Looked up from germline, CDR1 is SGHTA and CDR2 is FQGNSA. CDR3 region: CASSFRTGWGFGANVLTF. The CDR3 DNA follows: TGTGCCAGCAGCTTCAGGACAGGGTGGGGTTTCGGGGCCAACGTCCTGACTTTC.

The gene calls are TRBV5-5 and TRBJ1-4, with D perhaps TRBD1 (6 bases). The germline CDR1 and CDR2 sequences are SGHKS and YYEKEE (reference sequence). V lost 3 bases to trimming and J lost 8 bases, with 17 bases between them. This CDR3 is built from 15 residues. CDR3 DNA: TGTGCCAGCAGCTATACGGACAGCCCTAGGGAAAAACTGTTTTTT. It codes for CASSYTDSPREKLFF.

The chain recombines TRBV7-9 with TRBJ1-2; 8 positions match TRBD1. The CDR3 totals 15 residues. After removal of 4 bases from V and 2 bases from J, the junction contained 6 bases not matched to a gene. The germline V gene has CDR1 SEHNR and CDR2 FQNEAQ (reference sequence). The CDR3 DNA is TGTGCCAGCAGCTCGGTTCAGGGGGCCAACTATGGCTACACCTTC. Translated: CASSSVQGANYGYTF.

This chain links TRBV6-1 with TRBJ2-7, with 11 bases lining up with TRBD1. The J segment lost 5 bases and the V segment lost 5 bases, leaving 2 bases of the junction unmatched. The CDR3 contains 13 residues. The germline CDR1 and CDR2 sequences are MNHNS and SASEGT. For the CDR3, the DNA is TGTGCCAGCAGTCGGGACAGGGGGGACGAGCAGTACTTC. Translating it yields CASSRDRGDEQYF.

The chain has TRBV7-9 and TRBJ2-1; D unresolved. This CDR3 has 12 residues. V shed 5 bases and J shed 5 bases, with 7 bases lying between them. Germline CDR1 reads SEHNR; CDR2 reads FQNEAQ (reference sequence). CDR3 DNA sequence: TGTGCCAGCAGCGCCCCGGACAATGAGCAGTTCTTC. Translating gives CASSAPDNEQFF.

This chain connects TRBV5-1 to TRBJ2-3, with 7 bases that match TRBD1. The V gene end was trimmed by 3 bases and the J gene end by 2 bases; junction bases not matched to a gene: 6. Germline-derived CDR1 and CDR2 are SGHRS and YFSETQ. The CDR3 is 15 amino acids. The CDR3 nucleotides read TGCGCCAGCAGCTCCAGGACAGGATACACAGATACGCAGTATTTT. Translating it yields CASSSRTGYTDTQYF.

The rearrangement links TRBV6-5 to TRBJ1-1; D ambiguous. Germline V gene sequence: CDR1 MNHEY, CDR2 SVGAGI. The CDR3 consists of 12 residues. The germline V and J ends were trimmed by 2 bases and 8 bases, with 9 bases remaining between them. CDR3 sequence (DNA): TGTGCCAGCAGTTACGCGGGAGTCGAAGCTTTCTTT. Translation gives CASSYAGVEAFF.

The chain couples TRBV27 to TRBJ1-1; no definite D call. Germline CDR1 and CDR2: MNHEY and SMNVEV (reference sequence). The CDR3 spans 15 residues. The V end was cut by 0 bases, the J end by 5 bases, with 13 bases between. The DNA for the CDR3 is TGTGCCAGCAGTTTATCGACAAGCCATGGGACTGAAGCTTTCTTT. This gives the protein CASSLSTSHGTEAFF.

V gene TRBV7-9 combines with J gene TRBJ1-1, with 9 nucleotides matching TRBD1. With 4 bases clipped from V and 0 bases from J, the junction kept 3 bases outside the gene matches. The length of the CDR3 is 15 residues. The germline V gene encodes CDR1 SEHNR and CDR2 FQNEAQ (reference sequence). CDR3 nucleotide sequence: TGTGCCAGCAGCTCAGGACAGGGGATGAACACTGAAGCTTTCTTT. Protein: CASSSGQGMNTEAFF.

CDR3: CASDKQGNTEAFF. The DNA for the CDR3 is TGTGCCAGCGATAAACAGGGGAACACTGAAGCTTTCTTT. The gene calls are TRBV6-1 and TRBJ1-1; D is possibly TRBD1 (6 bases). Germline CDR1 reads MNHNS; CDR2 reads SASEGT. V was trimmed by 8 bases and J by 1 base, leaving 11 bases between them. CDR3 size: 13 residues.

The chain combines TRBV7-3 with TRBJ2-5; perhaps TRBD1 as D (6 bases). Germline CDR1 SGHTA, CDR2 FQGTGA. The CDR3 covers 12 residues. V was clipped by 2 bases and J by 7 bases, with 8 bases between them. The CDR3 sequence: CASSLGGGTQYF. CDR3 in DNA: TGTGCCAGCAGCTTAGGGGGCGGGACCCAGTACTTC. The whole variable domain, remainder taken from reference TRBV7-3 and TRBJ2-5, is GAGVSQTPSNKVTEKGKYVELRCDPISGHTALYWYRQSLGQGPEFLIYFQGTGAADDSGLPNDRFFAVRPEGSVSTLKIQRTERGDSAVYLCASSLGGGTQYFGPGTRLLVL.

CDR3 sequence: CASSHRTGTDTQYF. The CDR3 nucleotides read TGTGCCAGCAGCCACCGGACAGGCACAGATACGCAGTATTTT. The chain uses TRBV5-6 and TRBJ2-3; TRBD1 is a possible D gene (6 bases). V lost 4 bases and J lost 1, with 10 bases in between. The CDR3 spans 14 residues. The germline V gene has CDR1 SGHDT and CDR2 YYEEEE.